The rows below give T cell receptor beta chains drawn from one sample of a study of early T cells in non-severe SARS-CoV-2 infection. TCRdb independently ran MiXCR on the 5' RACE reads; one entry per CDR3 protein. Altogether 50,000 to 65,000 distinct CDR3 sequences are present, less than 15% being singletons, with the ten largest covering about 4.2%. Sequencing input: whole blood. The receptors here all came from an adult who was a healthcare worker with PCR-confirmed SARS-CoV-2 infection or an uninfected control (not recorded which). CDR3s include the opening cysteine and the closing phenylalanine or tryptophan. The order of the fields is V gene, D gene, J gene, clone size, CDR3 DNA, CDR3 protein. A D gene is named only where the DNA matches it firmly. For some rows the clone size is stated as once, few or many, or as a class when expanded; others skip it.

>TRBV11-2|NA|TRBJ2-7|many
TGTGCCAGCAGGCGGGACAGAAGCTCCTACGAGCAGTACTTC
CASRRDRSSYEQYF
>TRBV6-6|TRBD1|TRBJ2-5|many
TGTGCCAGCAGTTATGGGACAGTGAAAGAGACCCAGTACTTC
CASSYGTVKETQYF
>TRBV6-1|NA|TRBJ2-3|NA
TGTGCCAGCAGGGCATTCCCCAGGGAGGAGGGCGCAGATACGCAGTATTTT
CASRAFPREEGADTQYF
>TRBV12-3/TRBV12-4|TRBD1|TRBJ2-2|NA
TGTGCCAGCAGCCGGGACAGGGGGAACGGTGGGGAGCTGTTTTTT
CASSRDRGNGGELFF
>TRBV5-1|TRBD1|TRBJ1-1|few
TGCGCCAGCAGCCTGACAGGGGGCGCCGGCACTGAAGCTTTCTTT
CASSLTGGAGTEAFF
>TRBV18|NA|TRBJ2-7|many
TGTGCCAGCTCACGGGCAGAAGCCTACGAGCAGTACTTC
CASSRAEAYEQYF
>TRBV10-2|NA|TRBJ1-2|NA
TGCGCCAGCACCGGCTTGGGGGCCGTGGATGTTGGCTACACCTTC
CASTGLGAVDVGYTF
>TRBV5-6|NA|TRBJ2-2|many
TGTGCCAGCAGTCCGAGGGGCCGAACCGGGGAGCTGTTTTTT
CASSPRGRTGELFF
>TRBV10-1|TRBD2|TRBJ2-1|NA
TGCGCCAGCAGTGAGCCGTGGGGGGGTCGCAATGAGCAGTTCTTC
CASSEPWGGRNEQFF
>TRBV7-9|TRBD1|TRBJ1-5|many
TGTGCCAGCAGCTTAGAGCGACAGGGGTCAATCTATCAGCCCCAGCATTTT
CASSLERQGSIYQPQHF
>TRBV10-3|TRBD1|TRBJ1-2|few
TGTGCCATCAGCCAGGACAGGGGAATCAATGGCTACACCTTC
CAISQDRGINGYTF
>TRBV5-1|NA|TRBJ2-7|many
TGCGCCAGCAGCTTAGGACAAAGCCCTACCTACGAGCAGTACTTC
CASSLGQSPTYEQYF
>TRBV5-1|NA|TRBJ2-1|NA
TGCGCCAGCAGCTTGGTTGGTGAGCAGTTCTTC
CASSLVGEQFF
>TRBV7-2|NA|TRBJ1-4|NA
TGTGCAGGCGACAGTTATGAAAAACTGTTTTTT
CAGDSYEKLFF
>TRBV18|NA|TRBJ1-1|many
TGTGCCAGCTCACCCGTATCGGTCGAGGCGGGTACTGAAGCTTTCTTT
CASSPVSVEAGTEAFF
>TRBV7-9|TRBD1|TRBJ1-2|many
TGTGCCAGCAGCTCATCAAGGACAGGGTATGACTATGGCTACACCTTC
CASSSSRTGYDYGYTF
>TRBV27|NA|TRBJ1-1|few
TGTGCCAGCAGTCCCCGGGACACCTACACTGAAGCTTTCTTT
CASSPRDTYTEAFF
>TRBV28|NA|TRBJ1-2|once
TGTGCCAGCAGTTTTCGGCCCCGCTACTATGGCTACACCTTC
CASSFRPRYYGYTF
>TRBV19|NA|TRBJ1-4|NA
TGTGCCAGTAGCCATGACACGTACCCAACTAATGAAAAACTGTTTTTT
CASSHDTYPTNEKLFF
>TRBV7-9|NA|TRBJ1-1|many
TGTGCCAGCCATACCGTGAACACTGAAGCTTTCTTT
CASHTVNTEAFF
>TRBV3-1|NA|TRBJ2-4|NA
TGTGCCAGCAGCCAAGCGGCCAAAGGATTAGCCAAAAACATTCAGTACTTC
CASSQAAKGLAKNIQYF
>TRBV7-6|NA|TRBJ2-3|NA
TGTGCCAGCAGCGTCCGAGGGTCTCTTGTAGTACCAGATACGCAGTATTTT
CASSVRGSLVVPDTQYF
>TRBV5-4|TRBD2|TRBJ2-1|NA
TGTGCCAGCAGTTCCTATAGCGGGGGGGCAGGGAATGAGCAGTTCTTC
CASSSYSGGAGNEQFF
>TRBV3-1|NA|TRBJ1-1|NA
TGTGCCAGCAGCCCCGGGGGACTTTTGAACACTGAAGCTTTCTTT
CASSPGGLLNTEAFF
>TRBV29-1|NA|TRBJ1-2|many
TGCAGCAAGGGAAACTATGGCTACACCTTC
CSKGNYGYTF
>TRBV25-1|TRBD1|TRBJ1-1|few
TGTGCCAGCAAGCTTTTGACAGGGGGCGACACTGAAGCTTTCTTT
CASKLLTGGDTEAFF
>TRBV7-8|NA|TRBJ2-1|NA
TGTGCCAGCAGCTTAGCCGGGTTGGGTGAGCAGTTCTTC
CASSLAGLGEQFF
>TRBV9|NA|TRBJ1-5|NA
TGTGCCAGCAGCGCTCAAGGGAATCAGCCCCAGCATTTT
CASSAQGNQPQHF
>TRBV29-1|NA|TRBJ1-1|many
TGCAGCGTTGGGGGCAGCCGAGAGGGGGCTTTCTTT
CSVGGSREGAFF
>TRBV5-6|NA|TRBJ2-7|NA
TGTGCCAGCAGCCGTCGACAGGCCTACGAGCAGTACTTC
CASSRRQAYEQYF
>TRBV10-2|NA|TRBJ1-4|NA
TGCGCCAGCAGTGAGCCAGAACGTGAAAAACTGTTTTTT
CASSEPEREKLFF
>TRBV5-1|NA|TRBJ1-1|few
TGCGCCAGCAGCCCGCGGGACCGGATGCTAAACCCTGAAGCTTTCTTT
CASSPRDRMLNPEAFF
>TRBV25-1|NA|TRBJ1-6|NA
TGTGCCAGCAGTGAAACGACGTCGGGCCAAAATTCACCCCTCCACTTT
CASSETTSGQNSPLHF
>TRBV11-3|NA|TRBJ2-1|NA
TGTGCCAGCAGCTTACGGGGTTTGGGGAATGAGCAGTTCTTC
CASSLRGLGNEQFF
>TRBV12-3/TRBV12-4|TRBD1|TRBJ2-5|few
TGTGCCAGCAGTTTCCACAGGGGGCGGAGGGAGACCCAGTACTTC
CASSFHRGRRETQYF
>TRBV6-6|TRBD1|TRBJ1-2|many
TGTGCCAGCAGTCACCCCGGACAGGACTTTGATGGCTACACCTTC
CASSHPGQDFDGYTF
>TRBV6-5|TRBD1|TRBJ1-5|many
TGTGCCAGCGGGGGCCCAGGGGGGAATCAGCCCCAGCATTTT
CASGGPGGNQPQHF
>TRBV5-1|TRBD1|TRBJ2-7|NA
TGCGCCAGCAGCTTGGACAGGGGGGACGAGCAGTACTTC
CASSLDRGDEQYF
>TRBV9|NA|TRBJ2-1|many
TGTGCCAGCAGCGTAGTGGGGTACAATGAGCAGTTCTTC
CASSVVGYNEQFF
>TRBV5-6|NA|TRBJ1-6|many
TGTGCCAGCAGCTTGCCTCCGGGGGGACCCCTCCACTTT
CASSLPPGGPLHF
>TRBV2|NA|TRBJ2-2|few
TGTGCCAGCAACTCACAGGATACCGGGGAGCTGTTTTTT
CASNSQDTGELFF
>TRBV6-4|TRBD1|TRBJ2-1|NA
TGTGCCAGCAGCGGGACAGGCACATCCTACAATGAGCAGTTCTTC
CASSGTGTSYNEQFF
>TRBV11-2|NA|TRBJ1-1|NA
TGTGCCAGCAGCTACGGTTCGGGGGCCGGGGACACTGAAGCTTTCTTT
CASSYGSGAGDTEAFF
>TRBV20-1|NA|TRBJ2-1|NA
TGCAGTGCTAAAAAGACTGGACCATCGGGGTATGAGCAGTTCTTC
CSAKKTGPSGYEQFF
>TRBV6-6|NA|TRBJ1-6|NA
TGTGCCAGCAGCCCGACGGGGTATAATTCACCCCTCCACTTT
CASSPTGYNSPLHF
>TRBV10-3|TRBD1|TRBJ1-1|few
TGTGCCATCACACGAGGGACAGAGAACACTGAAGCTTTCTTT
CAITRGTENTEAFF
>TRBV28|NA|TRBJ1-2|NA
TGTGCCAGCAGTTTATTAGCCAGGGGCTATGGCTACACCTTC
CASSLLARGYGYTF
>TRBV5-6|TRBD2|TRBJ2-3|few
TGTGCCAGCAGCAGACTAGCGGGGCAAAGAGATACGCAGTATTTT
CASSRLAGQRDTQYF